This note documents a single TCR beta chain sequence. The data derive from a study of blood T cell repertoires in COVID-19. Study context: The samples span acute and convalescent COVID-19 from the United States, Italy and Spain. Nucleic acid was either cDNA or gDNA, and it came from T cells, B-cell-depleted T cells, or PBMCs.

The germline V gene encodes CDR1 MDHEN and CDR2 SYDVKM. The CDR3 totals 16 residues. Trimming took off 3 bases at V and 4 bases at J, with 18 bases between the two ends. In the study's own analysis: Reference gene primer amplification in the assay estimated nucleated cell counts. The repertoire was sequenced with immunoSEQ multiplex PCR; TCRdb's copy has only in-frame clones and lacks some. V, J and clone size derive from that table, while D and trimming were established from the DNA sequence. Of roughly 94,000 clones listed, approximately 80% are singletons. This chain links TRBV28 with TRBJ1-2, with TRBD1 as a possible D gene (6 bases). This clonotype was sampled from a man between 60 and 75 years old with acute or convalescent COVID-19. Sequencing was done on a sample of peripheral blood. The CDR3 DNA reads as TGTGCCAGCAGTTTTGATTTCAAAGGGGGTGTCTATGGCTACACCTTC. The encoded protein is CASSFDFKGGVYGYTF.